This TCR beta chain was profiled in a study of blood T cells in healthy people across ages. The germline V gene has CDR1 MDHEN and CDR2 SYDVKM. Trimming cost V 5 bases and J 7 bases, with 12 bases left between them. This CDR3 region has 14 residues. Together with a sample-barcoded 5' primer, a J-beta primer mix was included in a second PCR lasting roughly 6 to 12 cycles. TCRdb reanalysed the 5' RACE reads using MiXCR and keeps one entry per CDR3 protein. The table lists 1.4 million to 1.5 million distinct CDR3 sequences, around two fifths of them singletons, with around 8% in the top ten. The authors isolated at least 6.5 million PBMCs per sample. Every sample gave at least 5 micrograms of total RNA when it was extracted.

This TCR derives from a woman under 30 in good health. This rearrangement joins TRBV28 to TRBJ2-6; D not resolved. The specimen was blood. CDR3 coding DNA: TGTGCCAGCAGTCCAGCCGGTTTAGCCAACGTCCTGACTTTC. Its translation is CASSPAGLANVLTF.